One and the same sample provided the 29 T cell receptor beta chains below, sequenced in a study of shared clonotypes between healthy human individuals (dated by TCRdb to 2020 to 2021). Library preparation was by the immunoSEQ multiplex PCR assay. The table was pulled from immuneACCESS by TCRdb, which kept in-frame rearrangements only. Such tables lose some clones; where checked, under half of the loss comes from unresolved V genes, and the rest has no known cause. For this sample the table gives 400,000 or so clones, of which 90% to 98% were detected only once. The leading ten clones occupy around 0.29% of the sample. Input material: memory CD8+ T cells sorted from blood. The cell subset or site label, read with the paper, signifies: CD45RO+ cells pooled with CCR7-negative TemRA cells. The source of these receptors is a man aged 25-40 years in good health.

On this clone itself: The sample holds other DNA sequences that translate to the same CDR3. V is TRBV10-3 and J is TRBJ2-6; the D is unclear. The V end lost 3 bases, the J end lost 4 bases, and 7 bases lay between the germline ends. From germline, CDR1 is ENHRY and CDR2 SYGVKD. The CDR3 sequence is 14 residues long. The CDR3 sequence: CAISENSGANVLTF. The CDR3 bases are TGTGCCATCAGTGAAAATAGCGGGGCCAACGTCCTGACTTTC.

The chain has TRBV5-1 and TRBJ1-5; weak D call: TRBD1 (6 bases). The CDR3 extends over 15 amino acids. Germline V gene lookup returns CDR1 SGHRS and CDR2 YFSETQ. V shed 2 bases and J shed 2 bases, with 11 bases lying between them. The CDR3 coding sequence is TGCGCCAGCAGCTTAAATGGGGGCCGCAATCAGCCCCAGCATTTT. Encoded protein: CASSLNGGRNQPQHF.

This chain uses TRBV7-8 with TRBJ2-1; 11 positions agree with TRBD2. Germline assignment: CDR1 SGHVS and CDR2 FQNEAQ. The CDR3 is 16 amino acids. Germline trimming cut 5 bases from V and 5 bases from J; bases unmatched to any gene: 8. The DNA of the CDR3 is TGTGCCAGCAGCGCCCAACCGGGACTAGCGGACAATGAGCAGTTCTTC. This codes for CASSAQPGLADNEQFF.

The chain has TRBV29-1 and TRBJ1-1; 7 bases are shared with TRBD1. The germline CDR1 and CDR2 sequences are SQVTM and ANQGSEA. V gave up 3 bases and J gave up 4 bases; unmatched junction bases: 5. The CDR3 spans 13 residues. DNA for the CDR3: TGCAGCGTTGAGTACAGGGGCACCACTGAAGCTTTCTTT. It encodes CSVEYRGTTEAFF.

The gene calls are TRBV20-1 and TRBJ1-2, with D maybe TRBD1 (5 bases). Trimming cost V 7 bases and J 2 bases, with 5 bases left between them. Germline V CDR1 and CDR2: DFQATT, SNEGSKA (reference sequence). This CDR3 contains 10 residues. CDR3 nucleotides: TGCAGTGGACAGAACTATGGCTACACCTTC. Translating gives CSGQNYGYTF.

This chain connects TRBV11-2 to TRBJ2-2; 13 positions match TRBD2. The junction had 6 bases not matched to a gene; V was cut back by 5 bases and J by 0 bases. This CDR3 has 18 residues. The germline CDR1 and CDR2 sequences are SGHAT and FQNNGV. In nucleotides, the CDR3 is TGTGCCAGCAGCAGGAAGGGACTAGCGGGATCGAACACCGGGGAGCTGTTTTTT. It translates to CASSRKGLAGSNTGELFF.

This sequence joins TRBV28 and TRBJ1-2; tentative D call: TRBD1 (5 bases). Germline V gene data show CDR1 as MDHEN and CDR2 as SYDVKM. The CDR3 has 17 amino acids. V gave up 8 bases and J gave up 0 bases, with 22 bases separating them. The CDR3 nucleotides read TGTGCCAGCCATTCGCCTGGAACAGGCCCCGCTAACTATGGCTACACCTTC. It is translated as CASHSPGTGPANYGYTF.

This chain joins TRBV28 and TRBJ1-2, with a possible D match to TRBD1 (5 bases). The CDR3 length is 14 residues. Trimming left V 5 bases short and J 3 bases short, with 13 bases between. Germline CDR1 is MDHEN and CDR2 is SYDVKM. In nucleotides, the CDR3 is TGTGCCAGCAGTCCCTCTCGGGGGTACTATGGCTACACCTTC. Amino acid sequence: CASSPSRGYYGYTF.

The gene calls are TRBV21-1 and TRBJ1-5. TRBV21-1 is a pseudogene segment. The CDR3 covers 17 residues. CDR3 protein: CASSKERWVGCHQPQHF. In nucleotides, the CDR3 is TGTGCCAGCAGCAAAGAGCGATGGGTTGGCTGCCATCAGCCCCAGCATTTT.

J is TRBJ2-1 and V is TRBV5-4, with 13 bases fitting TRBD2. The CDR3 has 16 amino acids. Trimming removed 4 bases from V and 7 bases from J; junction bases left unmatched: 8. CDR1 and CDR2 from the germline V gene are SGHNT and YYREEE (reference sequence). CDR3 nucleotide sequence: TGTGCCAGCAGCCCGACTAGCGGGAGGAGCTGGAATGAGCAGTTCTTC. Protein: CASSPTSGRSWNEQFF.

This chain uses TRBV14 with TRBJ2-5; TRBD1 is a possible D gene (6 bases). This CDR3 comprises 13 residues. Germline CDR1 reads SGHDN; CDR2 reads FVKESK. The V end was cut by 4 bases, the J end by 5 bases, with 11 bases between. CDR3 in amino acids: CASSRYRVETQYF. DNA of the CDR3: TGTGCCAGCAGCCGATACAGGGTGGAGACCCAGTACTTC.

This chain connects TRBV6-1 to TRBJ2-7; D possibly corresponds to TRBD1 (5 bases). This CDR3 is built from 15 residues. V lost 0 bases and J 0 bases, leaving 9 bases between the germline ends. Per the germline V gene, CDR1 is MNHNS and CDR2 is SASEGT. CDR3 in amino acids: CASSEAQGRSYEQYF. CDR3 in DNA: TGTGCCAGCAGTGAAGCCCAGGGTCGCTCCTACGAGCAGTACTTC.

The chain has TRBV5-6 and TRBJ1-5; the D is unclear. Trimming took 0 bases from V and 10 from J, leaving 11 bases between them. This CDR3 has 13 residues. Germline V gene sequence: CDR1 SGHDT, CDR2 YYEEEE. DNA of the CDR3: TGTGCCAGCAGCTTGGCCGGGCCGGGACCCCAGCATTTT. Translating it yields CASSLAGPGPQHF.

In the case of this clone: The sample has other DNA sequences that encode this CDR3 too. The chain uses TRBV6-5 and TRBJ1-2, with a possible D match to TRBD1 (6 bases). The ends were cut back, 0 bases at V and 4 bases at J, with 9 bases in the middle. Germline CDR1 MNHEY, CDR2 SVGAGI. This CDR3 has 14 residues. This CDR3 reads CASSYSQGTYGYTF. As DNA, the CDR3 is TGTGCCAGCAGTTACTCGCAGGGGACCTATGGCTACACCTTC.

This chain uses TRBV6-1 with TRBJ2-3; a possible D gene is TRBD2 (6 bases). Trimming took 3 bases from V and 0 from J, leaving 10 bases between them. CDR3 length equals 15 residues. Germline V lookup: CDR1 MNHNS, CDR2 SASEGT. Here the CDR3 DNA reads TGTGCCAGCAGTGACGGGAGCCCTAGCACAGATACGCAGTATTTT. Its translation is CASSDGSPSTDTQYF.

The chain employs TRBV6-5 and TRBJ1-4; a weak D match, TRBD1 (5 bases). The length of the CDR3 is 15 residues. Trimming took 6 bases from V and 4 from J, leaving 15 bases between them. The germline V gene encodes CDR1 MNHEY and CDR2 SVGAGI. The DNA of the CDR3 is TGTGCCAGCAGGCGTTCAGGGCCCAATAATGAAAAACTGTTTTTT. This sequence encodes CASRRSGPNNEKLFF.

CDR3 region: CASSSIGLASSYEQYF. The CDR3 DNA reads as TGTGCCAGCAGCTCCATAGGACTAGCGTCTTCCTACGAGCAGTACTTC. The genes are TRBV11-2 and TRBJ2-7; 9 positions agree with TRBD2. The junction had 8 bases not matched to a gene; V was cut back by 4 bases and J by 1 base. The CDR3 has 16 amino acids. CDR1 is SGHAT and CDR2 is FQNNGV in the germline V gene.

The genes are TRBV7-3 and TRBJ2-5; 7 bases align to TRBD2. Looked up from germline, CDR1 is SGHTA and CDR2 is FQGTGA. The CDR3 spans 13 residues. V was pared by 2 bases and J by 5 bases, with 2 bases of the junction left unmatched. CDR3 coding DNA: TGTGCCAGCAGCTTAGAAGCGGGGGAGACCCAGTACTTC. Amino acids: CASSLEAGETQYF.

The chain uses TRBV27 and TRBJ1-2; D is ambiguous. With 5 bases removed from V and 0 bases from J, the gap between germline ends came to 7 bases. CDR1 is MNHEY and CDR2 is SMNVEV in the germline V gene (reference sequence). The CDR3 runs to 13 residues. The CDR3 region has the DNA TGTGCCAGCAGTGCCTACGCTAACTATGGCTACACCTTC. This codes for CASSAYANYGYTF.

This chain links TRBV12-5 with TRBJ2-1; D assignment may be TRBD1 or TRBD2 (5 bases each). Trimming took 5 bases from V and 6 from J, leaving 23 bases between them. CDR3 length: 17 amino acids. CDR1 is LGHNT, CDR2 FRNRAP, per germline. CDR3 bases: TGTGCTAGTGGTCTAAACCAGGGATCACGGGGTGGCAATGAGCAGTTCTTC. Residues: CASGLNQGSRGGNEQFF.

The rearrangement uses TRBV5-1 and TRBJ2-5; TRBD2 matches 10 bases. The V gene's germline CDR1 is SGHRS and CDR2 YFSETQ. This CDR3 region has 15 residues. Trimming at V came to 0 bases and at J to 4 bases, leaving 3 bases not matched to a gene. The CDR3 region is CASSLVLAGAETQYF. The CDR3 region has the DNA TGCGCCAGCAGCTTGGTGCTAGCGGGAGCAGAGACCCAGTACTTC.

V usage is TRBV28 and J usage is TRBJ2-7, with 15 bases that match TRBD2. Germline CDR1 reads MDHEN; CDR2 reads SYDVKM. J gave up 5 bases and V 2 bases, and 7 bases lay outside the gene matches. This CDR3 comprises 17 residues. The CDR3 DNA is TGTGCCAGCAGTTTACCCGGACTAGCGGGAGGGCCACACGAGCAGTACTTC. As protein: CASSLPGLAGGPHEQYF.

The rearrangement links TRBV7-9 to TRBJ2-1; 8 positions match TRBD1. The CDR3 has 13 amino acids. Germline CDR1 is SEHNR and CDR2 is FQNEAQ (reference sequence). J was trimmed by 7 bases and V by 1 base; bases with no gene match: 0. The CDR3 protein is CASSLGTGNEQFF. The CDR3 DNA is TGTGCCAGCAGCTTAGGGACAGGGAATGAGCAGTTCTTC.

CDR3 in amino acids: CASSPRGSGHTYEQYF. The CDR3 DNA sequence: TGTGCCAGCAGCCCCAGGGGGAGCGGCCATACCTACGAGCAGTACTTC. This chain uses TRBV5-4 with TRBJ2-7; 7 bases fit TRBD1. The CDR3 is 16 amino acids. Unmatched junction bases numbered 12, after V lost 4 bases and J lost 2 bases. Germline V gene lookup returns CDR1 SGHNT and CDR2 YYREEE (reference sequence). Variable domain in full (rest from reference TRBV5-4 and TRBJ2-7): ETGVTQSPTHLIKTRGQQVTLRCSSQSGHNTVSWYQQALGQGPQFIFQYYREEENGRGNFPPRFSGLQFPNYSSELNVNALELDDSALYLCASSPRGSGHTYEQYFGPGTRLTVT.

The genes are TRBV5-1 and TRBJ2-3, with 8 bases that match TRBD1. V shed 0 bases, J shed 0 bases, and the junction held 6 bases outside the gene matches. From germline, CDR1 is SGHRS and CDR2 YFSETQ. The CDR3 contains 17 residues. CDR3 coding DNA: TGCGCCAGCAGCTTGGGACAGGGGCACTCTAGCACAGATACGCAGTATTTT. Translation gives CASSLGQGHSSTDTQYF.

The chain has TRBV5-1 and TRBJ2-5; unclear D gene. The CDR3 contains 14 residues. V dropped 1 base and J dropped 2 bases, with 9 bases sitting between them. Germline lookup yields CDR1 SGHRS and CDR2 YFSETQ. The CDR3 protein is CASSLIDGQETQYF. The CDR3 DNA follows: TGCGCCAGCAGCTTGATTGACGGTCAAGAGACCCAGTACTTC.

The chain carries TRBV7-6 and TRBJ2-1, with a weak D call TRBD1 (6 bases). V dropped 2 bases and J dropped 9 bases, with 17 bases sitting between them. Looked up from germline, CDR1 is SGHVS and CDR2 is FNYEAQ. The CDR3 runs to 15 residues. CDR3 DNA: TGTGCCAGCAGCTTAAGGGGGATCCTCCCCGGTGAGCAGTTCTTC. This sequence encodes CASSLRGILPGEQFF. Supplemented by reference TRBV7-6 and TRBJ2-1, the full variable domain reads GAGVSQSPRYKVTKRGQDVALRCDPISGHVSLYWYRQALGQGPEFLTYFNYEAQQDKSGLPNDRFSAERPEGSISTLTIQRTEQRDSAMYRCASSLRGILPGEQFFGPGTRLTVL.

V gene TRBV7-6 combines with J gene TRBJ2-7; 9 positions agree with TRBD1. The CDR3 length is 16 residues. The ends lost 0 bases at V and 4 bases at J; junction bases unmatched: 7. CDR1 is SGHVS, CDR2 FNYEAQ, per germline. DNA of the CDR3: TGTGCCAGCAGCTTAGCGTCGGGACAGGGACTATACGAGCAGTACTTC. Its translation: CASSLASGQGLYEQYF.

This chain joins TRBV28 and TRBJ2-3, with TRBD2 matching 7 bases. CDR3 length equals 16 residues. V dropped 4 bases and J dropped 6; count of bases not matched to a gene: 13. From germline, CDR1 is MDHEN and CDR2 SYDVKM. This chain's CDR3 is CASSSLAGLSFDTQYF. Written as DNA, the CDR3 is TGTGCCAGCAGTTCTTTAGCGGGCCTGAGCTTCGATACGCAGTATTTT. Combining the CDR3 with reference TRBV28 and TRBJ2-3 gives the whole variable domain DVKVTQSSRYLVKRTGEKVFLECVQDMDHENMFWYRQDPGLGLRLIYFSYDVKMKEKGDIPEGYSVSREKKERFSLILESASTNQTSMYLCASSSLAGLSFDTQYFGPGTRLTVL.